This T cell receptor beta chain was documented in a study of CD8+ T cells in alopecia areata (dated by TCRdb to the late 2010s). Regarding the research as a whole: Treated patients were enrolled in an open-label pilot trial of oral tofacitinib, 5 to 10 mg twice daily, for moderate-to-severe alopecia areata. Tofacitinib was administered for 6 to 18 months, and 6 months of follow-up off drug were then conducted to assess delayed response and recurrence. Disease severity in treated patients was measured with the SALT score, which quantifies the percentage of affected scalp surface area. To study T cell clonal expansion in alopecia areata, the researchers applied high-throughput TCRbeta sequencing to both the C3H/HeJ mouse model and human patients. Human TCRbeta sequencing covered scalp tissue and sorted CD4+ and CD8+ peripheral blood T cells from patchy and totalis/universalis alopecia areata patients and healthy controls. Tofacitinib-treated patients had biopsies at baseline and at 4 and 24 weeks of treatment, with a later scalp biopsy in several patients. Scalp clonality was compared among normal scalp (n=4), patchy alopecia areata scalp (n=8), and alopecia totalis/universalis scalp (n=8). RNA was extracted with the PAXgene miRNA kit for fixed scalp, the miRNeasy kit for PBMCs, and the RNeasy kit for mouse skin. TCRbeta CDR3 regions were amplified by immunoSEQ multiplex PCR with 35 Vbeta forward and 13 Jbeta reverse primers.

What the research found in general, with its limitations: Many expanded lesional clones persisted in scalp and blood during tofacitinib treatment, which may partly explain relapse after stopping treatment. Lesional scalp, especially in alopecia totalis/universalis, showed higher clonality and more expanded CD8+ clones than normal scalp, suggesting antigenic drive. Because the treated cohort was small and included a single nonresponder, larger studies are needed to assess links between baseline CD8+ expansion and response. Shared TCR sequences between patients were less evident than in mice, which may be partly attributable to HLA diversity in the patient population. Unlike mouse skin, where gammadelta T cells dominate, normal human skin contains resident alphabeta T cells that get sequenced too, which complicates analysis of the scalp TCR repertoire. With tofacitinib, both scalp clonality and the number of expanded CD8+ clones among the top 100 scalp clones went down significantly.

The time point tag for this specimen amounts to: roughly 24 weeks on oral tofacitinib. The treatment or condition label on this specimen signifies: oral pan-JAK inhibitor, 5-10 mg twice daily. Lesional scalp punch biopsies and peripheral blood were obtained from alopecia areata patients. PBMCs were isolated by density centrifugation and stained for CD3, CD4 and CD8, and CD4+ and CD8+ T cells were sorted on a FACSAria. From a lookup of the germline V gene, CDR1 and CDR2 are SGDLS and YYNGEE. Spanning cysteine to phenylalanine, the CDR3 consists of 14 amino acids. Left in the record is the CDR3 DNA by itself, 42 bases read in frame from the first base. At the junction V is shortened by 0 bases and J by 2 bases, with 8 bases in between. Library generation was performed with the immunoSEQ multiplex PCR assay. To provide template for TCR sequencing, every sample had RNA extracted and reverse transcribed into cDNA. SuperScript III was used for first-strand cDNA synthesis, primed with a 2:1 mix of oligo-dT and random hexamers. A synthetic immune receptor repertoire was used to measure amplification bias, and any remaining bias was corrected computationally. In the authors' own workflow: Raw reads were preprocessed to remove errors, and CDR3 was defined according to IMGT conventions as the region from the conserved cysteine to phenylalanine. Clonality was computed by normalizing Shannon entropy by log2 of the number of productive unique TCRs and subtracting the result from 1. CD4 or CD8 identity of scalp clones was inferred by cross-referencing scalp TCRbeta sequences with sorted blood CD4 and CD8 repertoires. TCRdb carries this immuneACCESS record with in-frame sequences only. Its versions omit some clonotypes, under half of them owing to an unresolved V gene in the studies checked, with the rest unexplained. D and trimming were read from the DNA, whereas the V and J calls and clone size are those reported in that table. This sample lists some 88,000 clones; roughly 46% were detected once. The ten largest make up less than 20% of the sample.

This clone was observed a handful of times. Its antigen is not yet known. There are no base qualities to consult, and no much larger clone falls within one base. The rearranged segments are TRBV9 and TRBJ1-2, with the D gene call left open. This sample comprised CD8+ T cells sorted from blood, obtained at week 24, from a patient treated with tofacitinib. The clonotype originates from a human donor with alopecia areata. This receptor has the CDR3 CASSVATANYGYTF. The DNA sequence is TGTGCCAGCAGCGTAGCTACGGCGAACTATGGCTACACCTTC.